This T cell receptor beta chain was captured by sequencing in a study of shared clonotypes between healthy human individuals. Sequencing was performed with immunoSEQ multiplex PCR; in TCRdb, only in-frame clones are kept and a portion is missing. Seen here are about 460,000 clones, approximately 77% observed once, and the top ten hold about 12%. V lost 4 bases and J lost 6, with 12 bases in between. CDR3 length equals 13 residues. CDR1 is SGHNT, CDR2 YYREEE, per germline (reference sequence). The chain employs TRBV5-4 and TRBJ2-3; possibly TRBD1 or TRBD2 for D (5 bases each). Sequencing used PBMCs. This sequence originates from a woman aged 40 to 50 in good health. Some clones in this sample may be carry-over from other donors' samples. CDR3 protein: CASSPTWDDTQYF. DNA of the CDR3: TGTGCCAGCAGCCCCACCTGGGACGATACGCAGTATTTT.